Listed below are T cell receptor beta chains from one sample, sequenced in a study of T cell repertoires in cytomegalovirus infection. TCRdb used MiXCR to reprocess the reads, holding one entry per CDR3 protein. Of tens of thousands of distinct CDR3 sequences in the sample, about 18% were seen once. Antigens for these TCRs are unknown. The specimen comprised CD8+ T cells from cultured PBMCs, sampled from culture after CMV antigen stimulation. All receptors come from a human donor in good health (CMV status not recorded). Some clones in this sample may be carry-over from other donors' samples. The CDR3 runs from the conserved cysteine through the conserved F or W. The D gene is left open where the match is weak. Only part of the rows carry a size: once, few, many, or a class if the clone is expanded.

j_gene	abundance	v_gene	d_gene	CDR3aa	CDR3nt
TRBJ2-7	few	TRBV7-2	TRBD2	CASSPRAGGNEQYF	TGTGCCAGCAGCCCCCGAGCGGGAGGGAACGAGCAGTACTTC
TRBJ1-4	medium-sized	TRBV7-9	.	CASRSTGATNEKLFF	TGTGCCAGCAGATCGACAGGTGCTACTAATGAAAAACTGTTTTTT
TRBJ1-6	.	TRBV15	.	CATSRAQENSPLHF	TGTGCCACCAGCAGAGCACAGGAAAATTCACCCCTCCACTTT
TRBJ2-1	.	TRBV7-9	.	CASSHSTGNEQFF	TGTGCCAGCAGTCACTCGACCGGGAATGAGCAGTTCTTC
TRBJ2-7	.	TRBV28	TRBD1	CASSRGQGPLF	TGTGCCAGCAGTCGAGGACAGGGCCCCCTCTTC
TRBJ2-5	few	TRBV7-9	.	CASSPPPQTAKETQYF	TGTGCCAGCAGCCCTCCGCCCCAAACAGCCAAAGAGACCCAGTACTTC
TRBJ1-2	many	TRBV28	.	CASRAPLSYGYTF	TGTGCCAGCAGGGCACCCTTATCCTATGGCTACACCTTC
TRBJ1-1	few	TRBV7-2	.	CASSLDAGTTEAFF	TGTGCCAGCAGCTTAGACGCCGGTACCACTGAAGCTTTCTTT
TRBJ1-2	.	TRBV9	.	CASSVGESRNYGYTF	TGTGCCAGCAGCGTCGGGGAGTCTCGTAACTATGGCTACACCTTC
TRBJ2-3	.	TRBV27	.	CASSSEYTDTQYF	TGTGCCAGCAGTTCCGAATACACAGATACGCAGTATTTT
TRBJ2-2	.	TRBV7-2	TRBD2	CASSSPPGLAGVSAGELFF	TGTGCCAGCAGCTCCCCCCCAGGGCTAGCGGGAGTATCGGCCGGGGAGCTGTTTTTT
TRBJ1-2	few	TRBV6-2/TRBV6-3	.	CASSGGNGYTF	TGTGCCAGCAGTGGTGGGAATGGCTACACCTTC
TRBJ2-7	.	TRBV7-9	TRBD1	CASSRDRGPYEQYF	TGTGCCAGCAGCCGGGACAGGGGGCCCTACGAGCAGTACTTC
TRBJ2-1	few	TRBV7-8	TRBD2	CASSFGGGLGDNEQFF	TGTGCCAGCAGCTTCGGGGGGGGCCTAGGAGACAATGAGCAGTTCTTC
TRBJ2-3	.	TRBV29-1	.	CSVRRVSDTQYF	TGCAGCGTGCGTAGAGTGTCAGATACGCAGTATTTT
TRBJ2-1	.	TRBV27	TRBD1	CASSLRQGAKEQFF	TGTGCCAGCAGCCTTAGACAGGGGGCGAAAGAGCAGTTCTTC
TRBJ1-1	.	TRBV6-6	.	CATIPPWASNTEAFF	TGTGCCACCATTCCCCCTTGGGCTTCAAACACTGAAGCTTTCTTT
TRBJ2-2	few	TRBV7-2	.	CASSYRGGGELFF	TGTGCCAGCAGCTACCGGGGCGGCGGGGAGCTGTTTTTT
TRBJ2-7	.	TRBV13	.	CASSSRDDSGVFEQYF	TGTGCCAGCAGCAGCCGGGACGACTCGGGGGTCTTCGAGCAGTACTTC
TRBJ2-1	.	TRBV7-2	TRBD2	CASSLGTSGGGNEQFF	TGTGCCAGCAGCCTCGGGACTAGCGGGGGCGGCAATGAGCAGTTCTTC
TRBJ2-3	.	TRBV12-3/TRBV12-4	TRBD1	CASSLPRDRETDTQYF	TGTGCCAGCAGTCTGCCTAGGGACAGGGAAACAGATACGCAGTATTTT
TRBJ2-5	.	TRBV27	.	CASSLGETQYF	TGTGCCAGCAGTTTAGGGGAGACCCAGTACTTC
TRBJ1-1	few	TRBV25-1	.	CASSETRGQNTEAFF	TGTGCCAGCAGTGAAACGCGTGGACAGAACACTGAAGCTTTCTTT
TRBJ1-1	few	TRBV10-3	TRBD1	CAISESKAATGVYTEAFF	TGTGCCATCAGTGAGTCGAAGGCCGCAACAGGGGTCTACACTGAAGCTTTCTTT
TRBJ1-5	many	TRBV7-9	.	CASSFDRNNQPQHF	TGTGCCAGCAGCTTCGACAGGAATAATCAGCCCCAGCATTTT
TRBJ2-1	many	TRBV6-6	TRBD2	CASSPAGGSYNEQFF	TGTGCCAGCAGTCCTGCGGGGGGCTCCTACAATGAGCAGTTCTTC
TRBJ2-7	.	TRBV18	.	CASSPPAGEQYF	TGTGCCAGCTCACCACCGGCGGGCGAGCAGTACTTC
TRBJ1-1	.	TRBV5-8	.	CASTLDGGRMNTEAFF	TGTGCCAGCACCTTAGATGGGGGGCGGATGAACACTGAAGCTTTCTTT
TRBJ2-5	once	TRBV12-3/TRBV12-4	TRBD2	CASSLAVGASGGALETQYF	TGTGCCAGCAGTTTAGCAGTAGGAGCTAGCGGGGGGGCTTTGGAGACCCAGTACTTC
TRBJ2-5	.	TRBV7-9	TRBD1	CASSSKLRDRETQYF	TGTGCCAGCAGCTCCAAACTCCGGGACAGGGAGACCCAGTACTTC
TRBJ2-7	.	TRBV27	.	CATSWAGRNSYEQYF	TGTGCCACCAGTTGGGCGGGAAGGAACTCCTACGAGCAGTACTTC
TRBJ2-7	.	TRBV11-1	.	CASLQGPTYEQYF	TGTGCCAGCTTACAGGGCCCAACCTACGAGCAGTACTTC
TRBJ1-5	.	TRBV7-8	TRBD1	CASSFTQDIPRQGRQPQHF	TGTGCCAGCAGCTTCACCCAAGACATTCCCAGACAGGGACGACAGCCCCAGCATTTT
TRBJ1-5	few	TRBV7-6	.	CASSSSSNQPQHF	TGTGCCAGCAGCTCGAGTAGCAATCAGCCCCAGCATTTT
TRBJ2-7	many	TRBV9	TRBD1	CASSGGQGGYEQYF	TGTGCCAGCAGCGGGGGACAGGGGGGCTACGAGCAGTACTTC
TRBJ2-5	few	TRBV12-5	.	CASGLTRFETQYF	TGTGCTAGTGGCCTGACCAGGTTTGAGACCCAGTACTTC
TRBJ1-5	few	TRBV20-1	.	CSARDGGGDNQPQHF	TGCAGTGCTAGAGATGGAGGGGGGGACAATCAGCCCCAGCATTTT
TRBJ2-1	.	TRBV5-3	.	CASSPGRYGYNEQFF	TGTGCCAGCAGCCCAGGCAGATATGGGTACAATGAGCAGTTCTTC
TRBJ2-5	.	TRBV15	.	CATSGRLGEDVMGETQYF	TGTGCCACCAGCGGACGCCTCGGAGAAGACGTAATGGGAGAGACCCAGTACTTC
TRBJ2-7	.	TRBV7-2	.	CASSLLQGSYEQYF	TGTGCCAGCAGCTTGTTACAGGGCTCCTACGAGCAGTACTTC
TRBJ2-1	few	TRBV7-3	.	CASSLIGNEQFF	TGTGCCAGCAGCTTAATCGGAAATGAGCAGTTCTTC
TRBJ2-2	.	TRBV4-2	TRBD2	CASSLRTSGDTGELFF	TGTGCCAGCAGCTTACGGACTAGCGGCGACACCGGGGAGCTGTTTTTT